The text below deals with one T cell receptor (beta chain). What it binds is not known. Germline V gene lookup returns CDR1 SGHKS and CDR2 YYEKEE (reference sequence). With 2 bases removed from V and 3 bases from J, the gap between germline ends came to 9 bases. The CDR3 sequence is 14 residues long. The data were obtained in a study of EBV T-cell therapy then PD-1 blockade in nasopharyngeal carcinoma. Treatment meaning: AdE1-LMPpoly-expanded autologous EBV-specific T-cell therapy followed by anti-PD-1 nivolumab. TCRdb's copy holds only in-frame clones and misses some; the assay was immunoSEQ multiplex PCR. The sample has some 15,000 clones; approximately 80% are singletons.

The receptor comes from a man aged 35-49 years with nasopharyngeal carcinoma. The input for sequencing was CD8+ T cells from blood, taken at day 105 from a patient whose treatment included autologous EBV-specific T cells and nivolumab. This rearrangement joins TRBV5-5 to TRBJ1-5; no definite D call. CDR3 amino acids: CASSLRTANQPQHF. Here the CDR3 DNA reads TGTGCCAGCAGCTTACGGACGGCCAATCAGCCCCAGCATTTT.